Below, one TCR beta chain is given with its context. Which antigen it targets is not known. No clone much larger than this one lies a single base away; base qualities are absent. This sample is part of a study of cytomegalovirus exposure and HLA in healthy donors (TCRdb year 2017). With regard to the full study: According to a later analysis, one platform produced both the 120 validation repertoires and the approximately 600 repertoires of the first cohort. The study combined high-throughput TCR immunosequencing, statistical association of individual TCRs with disease status, and machine learning to predict cytomegalovirus infection status. The study aimed to test whether signatures of past pathogen exposure could be identified by cataloging public T cell receptors. Along with the roughly 670-subject first cohort, a separate validation cohort of over a hundred different subjects was used.

The CDR3 contains 15 residues, cysteine and phenylalanine counted. Kept here is only the CDR3 DNA, which spans 45 bases and is read in frame from base 1. Trimming at the junction amounts to 3 bases on V and 3 bases on J, and the germline ends lie 14 bases apart. In the germline V gene (reference sequence), CDR1 corresponds to GTSNPN and CDR2 to SVGIG. General conclusions and limits of the study: The validation cohort had no HLA typing available for a later analysis, so co-occurrence within that cohort was assessed over all 120 or so repertoires. According to the authors, the approach could potentially be generalized to other disease states and immunological phenotypes. In the study, 164 TCR beta chains were listed as associated with cytomegalovirus. Cytomegalovirus status was reported to be diagnosed by the classifier with high specificity and sensitivity in both the original and validation cohorts. In vitro tests confirmed that a few of the cytomegalovirus-associated TCR beta chains recognize cytomegalovirus antigens. Most TCR sequences were seen in very few donors, while some public TCRs were found in many individuals. A later analysis found that TCRs clustered in the first cohort also tended to co-occur in the 120 validation repertoires, with 94% of cluster scores above 0.

To prepare the library, the immunoSEQ multiplex PCR assay was applied. The paper's data handling went like this. A statistical classification framework was built for diagnosing cytomegalovirus status from the catalog of TCR beta chain sequences. TCRdb took over this immuneACCESS table, retaining in-frame rearrangements with V and J assigned. Such tables are incomplete; in checked studies, under half of the missing clones stem from an unresolved V gene, and the remainder is unexplained. V and J calls and clone size are those listed in that table; D and trimming were worked out from the DNA. In this sample the table shows some 350,000 clones, 75% to 90% of which occur a single time. The ten largest clones represent more than 0.9% of the sample. The donors were included in the validation cohort of 130 or so subjects, a group kept apart from the roughly 610-subject first cohort.

The sequenced sample was PBMCs. The chain employs TRBV30 and TRBJ2-2, with a weak D call of TRBD2 (6 bases match). This TCR derives from a woman aged 25-40 years in good health and CMV-seropositive. The CDR3 protein sequence reads: CAWRVAGLHTGELFF. The nucleotide sequence is TGTGCCTGGAGGGTGGCGGGGCTTCACACCGGGGAGCTGTTTTTT.